Listed below are T cell receptor beta chains from one sample, sequenced in a study of cytomegalovirus exposure and HLA in healthy donors. The protocol was immunoSEQ multiplex PCR, while the TCRdb copy is restricted to in-frame clones and leaves out a portion. The sample holds some 110,000 clones, approximately 72% seen once. Source material: PBMCs. Every receptor here comes from a man aged 18 to 30 in good health and CMV-seronegative. The conserved cysteine and the conserved F or W are not part of the CDR3 here.

V: TRBV5-1
J: TRBJ1-1
CDR3: ASSLVRDTNTEAF

V: TRBV7-9
J: TRBJ1-3
CDR3: ASSFVSTGSGNTIY

V: TRBV5-1
J: TRBJ2-1
CDR3: ASSLVLANEQF

V: TRBV5-1
J: TRBJ2-1
CDR3: ASSIRKGLSSYNEQF

V: TRBV21-1
J: TRBJ2-2
CDR3: ASSKRVRGWNTGELF

V: TRBV7-9
J: TRBJ1-4
CDR3: ASSLGQGGEKLF

V: TRBV5-1
J: TRBJ2-7
CDR3: ASSSVSGSYHEQY

V: TRBV5-1
J: TRBJ2-1
CDR3: ASSPGQGGVNEQF

V: TRBV9
J: TRBJ2-5
CDR3: ASSVGQLAGGLGEETQY

V: TRBV10-3
J: TRBJ1-3
CDR3: AISESQGLSGNTIY

V: TRBV6-5
J: TRBJ2-7
CDR3: ASKKAPGTIYEQY

V: TRBV29-1
J: TRBJ1-2
CDR3: SVQGGGYGYT

V: TRBV28
J: TRBJ2-7
CDR3: ASSGQGDEQY

V: TRBV6-4
J: TRBJ1-5
CDR3: ASSASAGGNQPQH

V: TRBV21-1
J: TRBJ2-3
CDR3: ASSRPTSGSTDTQY

V: TRBV27
J: TRBJ1-5
CDR3: ASSTGKGQPQH

V: TRBV28
J: TRBJ2-7
CDR3: ASTDRLNYEQY

V: TRBV6-6
J: TRBJ1-1
CDR3: ASRRQGAVTEAF

V: TRBV5-1
J: TRBJ2-4
CDR3: ASSTTSGGGSGNIQY

V: TRBV29-1
J: TRBJ2-3
CDR3: SMRGAGETTDTQY

V: TRBV11-1
J: TRBJ1-4
CDR3: ASGPGEGRDEKLF

V: TRBV7-6
J: -
CDR3: ASSLAGGNTYEQY

V: TRBV28
J: TRBJ2-7
CDR3: ASLPSRDRGLEQY

V: TRBV5-6
J: TRBJ2-1
CDR3: ASSLGGSNEQF

V: TRBV27
J: TRBJ2-7
CDR3: ASSPQGGEQY

V: TRBV30
J: TRBJ2-7
CDR3: AWSALKGYEQY

V: TRBV7-9
J: TRBJ1-5
CDR3: ASSNGTGGQPQH

V: TRBV6-1
J: TRBJ1-1
CDR3: ASSLTGATEAF

V: TRBV5-4
J: TRBJ2-1
CDR3: ASSLGLAVNEQF

V: TRBV4-3
J: TRBJ2-3
CDR3: ASSQEAQRDYGWLY

V: TRBV10-3
J: TRBJ2-7
CDR3: AISEIYEQY

V: TRBV27
J: TRBJ1-2
CDR3: ASRHGTYYGYT

V: TRBV11-2
J: TRBJ2-1
CDR3: ASSRDGTGLRNEQF

V: TRBV11-2
J: TRBJ2-5
CDR3: ASSPAGGLETQY

V: TRBV11-2
J: TRBJ2-1
CDR3: ASSSRYNEQF

V: TRBV9
J: TRBJ1-5
CDR3: ASSVGGGDGQPQH

V: TRBV9
J: TRBJ2-1
CDR3: ASSAPVRGRVSYNEQF

V: TRBV7-9
J: TRBJ2-7
CDR3: ASSSPTGGNFHEQY

V: TRBV9
J: TRBJ2-3
CDR3: ASRGSGVGDTQY

V: TRBV6-6
J: TRBJ2-7
CDR3: ASSFKSGGDYEQY

V: TRBV6-6
J: TRBJ2-1
CDR3: ASRTDTYNEQF